A selection of T cell receptor beta chains follows, all from one sample in a study of T-cell memory formation after mild COVID-19. One entry per CDR3 protein results from TCRdb running MiXCR on the 5' RACE reads. The sample includes under 300,000 distinct CDR3 sequences, roughly 15% of them seen just once. Specimen: PBMCs or a T cell subset sorted from them (not recorded which). These receptors originate from a man aged 18-30 years who had mild COVID-19 (a few samples of this study predate the infection). Cell type and time point are not known. The CDR3 runs from the conserved cysteine through the conserved F or W. The D gene is left open where the match is weak. Clone size is given for some rows only: seen once, a few or many times, or a class if the clone is expanded.

d_gene: -; abundance: -; v_gene: TRBV5-6; len: 16; j_gene: TRBJ1-6; CDR3nt: TGTGCCAGCAGCTTGGACGGTGGTTCCTATAATTCACCCCTCCACTTT; CDR3aa: CASSLDGGSYNSPLHF
d_gene: -; abundance: -; v_gene: TRBV4-2; len: 13; j_gene: TRBJ1-1; CDR3nt: TGTGCCAGCACCCCCCCCGATGGACCTGAAGCTTTCTTT; CDR3aa: CASTPPDGPEAFF
d_gene: TRBD1; abundance: few; v_gene: TRBV24-1; len: 16; j_gene: TRBJ2-2; CDR3nt: TGTGCCACCAGTGATTACAGGGGTTCCCAACCCGGGGAGCTGTTTTTT; CDR3aa: CATSDYRGSQPGELFF
d_gene: -; abundance: few; v_gene: TRBV5-1; len: 14; j_gene: TRBJ1-2; CDR3nt: TGCGCCAGCAGTGATGGACAGCCTAACTATGGCTACACCTTC; CDR3aa: CASSDGQPNYGYTF
d_gene: TRBD2; abundance: -; v_gene: TRBV12-3/TRBV12-4; len: 15; j_gene: TRBJ2-3; CDR3nt: TGTGCCAGCAGTCCAGCGGGGGTCAACTTGGATACGCAGTATTTT; CDR3aa: CASSPAGVNLDTQYF
d_gene: -; abundance: -; v_gene: TRBV7-8; len: 13; j_gene: TRBJ2-3; CDR3nt: TGTGCCAGCAGCCCCGCGGCTGCAGATACGCAGTATTTT; CDR3aa: CASSPAAADTQYF
d_gene: -; abundance: -; v_gene: TRBV6-1; len: 15; j_gene: TRBJ1-3; CDR3nt: TGTGCCAGCAGTGAAACGGGGGACTCTGGAAACACCATATATTTT; CDR3aa: CASSETGDSGNTIYF
d_gene: -; abundance: few; v_gene: TRBV3-1; len: 15; j_gene: TRBJ2-7; CDR3nt: TGTGCCAGCAGCCTATCCTACGGGGCCTCCTACGAGCAGTACTTC; CDR3aa: CASSLSYGASYEQYF
d_gene: -; abundance: -; v_gene: TRBV12-3/TRBV12-4; len: 14; j_gene: TRBJ1-2; CDR3nt: TGTGCCAGCAGTCCGTCCTATTTTAACTATGGCTACACCTTC; CDR3aa: CASSPSYFNYGYTF
d_gene: TRBD1; abundance: -; v_gene: TRBV18; len: 14; j_gene: TRBJ1-2; CDR3nt: TGTGCCAGCCTTGGGGACAGCGGTCCCTCTGGCTACACCTTC; CDR3aa: CASLGDSGPSGYTF
d_gene: -; abundance: few; v_gene: TRBV20-1; len: 14; j_gene: TRBJ2-5; CDR3nt: TGCAGTGCTGGTCATGTTGAGGCGGGGCGGACCCAGTACTTC; CDR3aa: CSAGHVEAGRTQYF
d_gene: -; abundance: -; v_gene: TRBV3-1; len: 13; j_gene: TRBJ2-5; CDR3nt: TGTGCCAGCAGCGCCGCAGGGGCCGAGACCCAGTACTTC; CDR3aa: CASSAAGAETQYF
d_gene: TRBD2; abundance: many; v_gene: TRBV7-2; len: 15; j_gene: TRBJ2-3; CDR3nt: TGTGCCAGCAGCTCATTCCGGGGGGGCACAGATACGCAGTATTTT; CDR3aa: CASSSFRGGTDTQYF
d_gene: -; abundance: many; v_gene: TRBV7-2; len: 13; j_gene: TRBJ1-2; CDR3nt: TGTGCCAGCAGCTCACAGGGTGTCTATGGCTACACCTTC; CDR3aa: CASSSQGVYGYTF
d_gene: TRBD1; abundance: -; v_gene: TRBV7-2; len: 16; j_gene: TRBJ1-6; CDR3nt: TGTGCCAGCAGCTTCTGGACAGGCTGGGTTAATTCACCCCTCCACTTT; CDR3aa: CASSFWTGWVNSPLHF
d_gene: -; abundance: -; v_gene: TRBV10-3; len: 15; j_gene: TRBJ2-5; CDR3nt: TGTGCCATCAGTGACCCCACAGGGTACGGGGAGACCCAGTACTTC; CDR3aa: CAISDPTGYGETQYF
d_gene: -; abundance: -; v_gene: TRBV5-4; len: 15; j_gene: TRBJ2-5; CDR3nt: TGTGCCAGCAGCCAAGACCTACAGGGTCCAGAGACCCAGTACTTC; CDR3aa: CASSQDLQGPETQYF
d_gene: -; abundance: many; v_gene: TRBV6-5; len: 14; j_gene: TRBJ2-5; CDR3nt: TGTGCCAGCAGACGCGCCGACTGGCAAGAGACCCAGTACTTC; CDR3aa: CASRRADWQETQYF
d_gene: -; abundance: few; v_gene: TRBV2; len: 15; j_gene: TRBJ2-7; CDR3nt: TGTGCCACCATCGAGGATCAGGGTTTGGCCTACGAGCAGTACTTC; CDR3aa: CATIEDQGLAYEQYF
d_gene: -; abundance: few; v_gene: TRBV6-1; len: 14; j_gene: TRBJ2-1; CDR3nt: TGTGCCAGCAGTGCCCACGTAAAGGGCAATGAGCAGTTCTTC; CDR3aa: CASSAHVKGNEQFF
d_gene: -; abundance: many; v_gene: TRBV3-1; len: 11; j_gene: TRBJ2-7; CDR3nt: TGTGCCAGCAGCCAGGAATACGAGCAGTACTTC; CDR3aa: CASSQEYEQYF
d_gene: -; abundance: -; v_gene: TRBV5-6; len: 14; j_gene: TRBJ2-5; CDR3nt: TGTGCCAGCAGCTCCCTAATGGGGGGGCAGACCCAGTACTTC; CDR3aa: CASSSLMGGQTQYF
d_gene: -; abundance: many; v_gene: TRBV5-1; len: 14; j_gene: TRBJ2-7; CDR3nt: TGCGCCAGCAGCTTGGACAGCCCTTCCTACGAGCAGTACTTC; CDR3aa: CASSLDSPSYEQYF
d_gene: -; abundance: few; v_gene: TRBV11-2; len: 14; j_gene: TRBJ2-3; CDR3nt: TGTGCCAGCAGCTCAGGGTGGTATGCAGATACGCAGTATTTT; CDR3aa: CASSSGWYADTQYF
d_gene: -; abundance: -; v_gene: TRBV5-1; len: 12; j_gene: TRBJ1-2; CDR3nt: TGCGCCAGCAGCCGGGACGGTGAAGGCTACACCTTC; CDR3aa: CASSRDGEGYTF
d_gene: -; abundance: few; v_gene: TRBV29-1; len: 12; j_gene: TRBJ2-5; CDR3nt: TGCAGCGTCGAGGTCCAAACAGGGACCCAGTACTTC; CDR3aa: CSVEVQTGTQYF
d_gene: -; abundance: few; v_gene: TRBV20-1; len: 13; j_gene: TRBJ2-2; CDR3nt: TGCAGTGGGGGTAATCCGGGGACCGGGGAGCTGTTTTTT; CDR3aa: CSGGNPGTGELFF
d_gene: -; abundance: once; v_gene: TRBV7-2; len: 15; j_gene: TRBJ1-1; CDR3nt: TGTGCCAGCAGCTTAAGGTGGGGGGGGAACACTGAAGCTTTCTTT; CDR3aa: CASSLRWGGNTEAFF
d_gene: -; abundance: few; v_gene: TRBV29-1; len: 13; j_gene: TRBJ2-2; CDR3nt: TGCAGCGTTGTCGGGCGGGACACCGGGGAGCTGTTTTTT; CDR3aa: CSVVGRDTGELFF
d_gene: TRBD1; abundance: once; v_gene: TRBV4-3; len: 16; j_gene: TRBJ1-3; CDR3nt: TGCGCCAGCAGCCAACTCCCGGGACAGGGGGGAAACACCATATATTTT; CDR3aa: CASSQLPGQGGNTIYF
d_gene: TRBD1; abundance: -; v_gene: TRBV6-2/TRBV6-3; len: 14; j_gene: TRBJ2-5; CDR3nt: TGTGCCAGCAGGACAGGGGGGATTCAAGAGACCCAGTACTTC; CDR3aa: CASRTGGIQETQYF
d_gene: -; abundance: -; v_gene: TRBV20-1; len: 12; j_gene: TRBJ2-3; CDR3nt: TGCAGCCCTGGTGGGGGTAAAGATACGCAGTATTTT; CDR3aa: CSPGGGKDTQYF
d_gene: -; abundance: few; v_gene: TRBV24-1; len: 16; j_gene: TRBJ2-1; CDR3nt: TGTGCCACCAGTGATTTCGACGGGGGTTCCTACAATGAGCAGTTCTTC; CDR3aa: CATSDFDGGSYNEQFF
d_gene: -; abundance: many; v_gene: TRBV24-1; len: 15; j_gene: TRBJ2-1; CDR3nt: TGTGCCACCAGTGATGGGAAGATCCAAGGTAATGAGCAGTTCTTC; CDR3aa: CATSDGKIQGNEQFF
d_gene: -; abundance: few; v_gene: TRBV7-2; len: 17; j_gene: TRBJ2-1; CDR3nt: TGTGCCAGCAGCCCTCGTGGGGGGGGCGGGCGCAGGAATGAGCAGTTCTTC; CDR3aa: CASSPRGGGGRRNEQFF
d_gene: TRBD2; abundance: -; v_gene: TRBV11-2; len: 18; j_gene: TRBJ2-2; CDR3nt: TGTGCCAGCAGCTCTCCCCTAGCGGGGGGGCCGGGCACCGGGGAGCTGTTTTTT; CDR3aa: CASSSPLAGGPGTGELFF
d_gene: -; abundance: few; v_gene: TRBV12-3/TRBV12-4; len: 12; j_gene: TRBJ1-1; CDR3nt: TGTGCCCCAAGGCGGGTGAACACTGAAGCTTTCTTT; CDR3aa: CAPRRVNTEAFF
d_gene: -; abundance: few; v_gene: TRBV18; len: 17; j_gene: TRBJ2-3; CDR3nt: TGTGCCAGCTCACCACCGAAGGACATGATTCTCACAGATACGCAGTATTTT; CDR3aa: CASSPPKDMILTDTQYF
d_gene: -; abundance: few; v_gene: TRBV5-1; len: 13; j_gene: TRBJ2-1; CDR3nt: TGCGCCAGCAGCTTGGGGGACCGGGACTTCGAGTTCTTC; CDR3aa: CASSLGDRDFEFF
d_gene: -; abundance: -; v_gene: TRBV14; len: 14; j_gene: TRBJ1-1; CDR3nt: TGTGCCAGCAGCCAGGAAGGGTTCGGGACTGAAGCTTTCTTT; CDR3aa: CASSQEGFGTEAFF
d_gene: -; abundance: -; v_gene: TRBV2; len: 17; j_gene: TRBJ1-6; CDR3nt: TGTGCCAGCAGTGAAGCCTCCTTTTGGGGCACGGATTCACCCCTCCACTTT; CDR3aa: CASSEASFWGTDSPLHF
d_gene: -; abundance: few; v_gene: TRBV7-9; len: 16; j_gene: TRBJ2-2; CDR3nt: TGTGCCAGCAGCCCACCCGGGACCCGGAACACCGGGGAGCTGTTTTTT; CDR3aa: CASSPPGTRNTGELFF
d_gene: TRBD1; abundance: few; v_gene: TRBV12-5; len: 14; j_gene: TRBJ1-1; CDR3nt: TGTGCTAGTGGAACCGGGACAGGGCTTGCTGAAGCTTTCTTT; CDR3aa: CASGTGTGLAEAFF
d_gene: TRBD1; abundance: few; v_gene: TRBV5-1; len: 14; j_gene: TRBJ2-3; CDR3nt: TGCGCCAGCAGAGGACAGGGGGCCTGGGATACGCAGTATTTT; CDR3aa: CASRGQGAWDTQYF
d_gene: -; abundance: -; v_gene: TRBV11-2; len: 14; j_gene: TRBJ2-7; CDR3nt: TGTGCCAGCAGCTTGACCGAGAGCTCCTACGAGCAGTACTTC; CDR3aa: CASSLTESSYEQYF
d_gene: -; abundance: few; v_gene: TRBV20-1; len: 14; j_gene: TRBJ1-6; CDR3nt: TGCAGTGCTAGAGCCATCCTCAGGGATTCACCCCTCCACTTT; CDR3aa: CSARAILRDSPLHF
d_gene: TRBD1; abundance: -; v_gene: TRBV2; len: 13; j_gene: TRBJ1-1; CDR3nt: TGTGCCACCACCCAGGACAGGGGCCCTGAAGCTTTCTTT; CDR3aa: CATTQDRGPEAFF
d_gene: -; abundance: -; v_gene: TRBV11-3; len: 14; j_gene: TRBJ1-4; CDR3nt: TGTGCCAGCAGCGACGGTCGGGACGGGGGAAAACTGTTTTTT; CDR3aa: CASSDGRDGGKLFF
d_gene: TRBD1; abundance: many; v_gene: TRBV7-7; len: 14; j_gene: TRBJ1-4; CDR3nt: TGTGCTAGCAGCCCGGGACAGGGGTTCGAAAAACTGTTTTTT; CDR3aa: CASSPGQGFEKLFF